These 28 T cell receptor beta chains share one sample of origin, sequenced in a study of control samples from healthy donors and cancer patients. Sequenced by immunoSEQ multiplex PCR; TCRdb stores in-frame clones only, minus some. The sample lists about 73,000 clones, around 94% occurring once. The sequenced sample consisted of blood. Source of these receptors: a middle-aged woman in good health.

The V and J genes are TRBV10-2 and TRBJ2-3; the D is unclear. V was pared by 2 bases and J by 2 bases, with 5 bases between. Germline V gene lookup returns CDR1 WSHSY and CDR2 SAAADI. The CDR3 sequence is 13 residues long. Here the CDR3 DNA reads TGCGCCAGCAGTGAGGCCCCCACAGATACGCAGTATTTT. This encodes CASSEAPTDTQYF.

The chain is built from TRBV28 and TRBJ1-2; D possibly corresponds to TRBD1 (5 bases). The germline gives CDR1 MDHEN, CDR2 SYDVKM. Trimming stripped 3 bases from V and 2 bases from J, with 10 bases between. CDR3 size: 14 residues. Here the CDR3 DNA reads TGTGCCAGCAGTTTGGGAGACAGAAACTATGGCTACACCTTC. Residues: CASSLGDRNYGYTF.

V usage is TRBV5-1 and J usage is TRBJ1-1; maybe TRBD1 (6 bases). V gave up 2 bases and J gave up 4 bases, with 18 bases separating them. The CDR3 loop spans 16 amino acids. The germline gives CDR1 SGHRS, CDR2 YFSETQ. The CDR3: CASSFQTGWGVTEAFF. In DNA, the CDR3 is TGCGCCAGCAGCTTCCAGACAGGTTGGGGGGTCACTGAAGCTTTCTTT.

With respect to this clone: Relative to the germline gene, one junction end is altered; a read error may explain this. This chain uses TRBV7-9 with TRBJ1-3; D remains ambiguous. Germline CDR1 and CDR2: SEHNR and FQNEAQ (reference sequence). There are 13 residues in the CDR3. In DNA, the CDR3 is TGTGCCAGCAGCTTAGGTGGCGAGGATATTTCTCCATTT. This sequence encodes CASSLGGEDISPF.

This chain uses TRBV5-1 with TRBJ2-5, with D possibly matching TRBD2 (6 bases). The CDR3 contains 14 residues. V was shortened by 0 bases and J by 5 bases, with 11 bases between the two germline ends. Germline-derived CDR1 and CDR2 are SGHRS and YFSETQ. For the CDR3, the DNA is TGCGCCAGCAGCTTGGCGGCGGGGATGGAGACCCAGTACTTC. This encodes CASSLAAGMETQYF.

The V gene is TRBV11-2, the J gene TRBJ2-7; weak D call: TRBD2 (5 bases). The CDR3 contains 15 residues. Trimming stripped 0 bases from V and 2 bases from J, with 11 bases between. From germline, CDR1 is SGHAT and CDR2 FQNNGV. The CDR3 bases are TGTGCCAGCAGCTTAGATCCAGGACTCGCCTACGAGCAGTACTTC. It specifies CASSLDPGLAYEQYF.

The genes are TRBV7-9 and TRBJ2-1, with a possible D match to TRBD1 (6 bases). This CDR3 is built from 15 residues. Germline assignment: CDR1 SEHNR and CDR2 FQNEAQ (reference sequence). Trimming shortened V by 0 bases and J by 4 bases, and 10 bases separated the two germline ends. CDR3 bases: TGTGCCAGCAGCTTAGCGGCAGGGGAGTACAATGAGCAGTTCTTC. Encoded protein: CASSLAAGEYNEQFF.

With respect to this clone: Other DNA sequences in this sample translate to the same CDR3. The rearrangement joins TRBV18 to TRBJ1-4, with D perhaps matching TRBD1 (5 bases). The germline V gene encodes CDR1 KGHSH and CDR2 LQKENI. The CDR3 sequence is 15 residues long. V was clipped by 0 bases and J by 7 bases, with 12 bases between them. This chain's CDR3 is CASSPPGPRGEKLFF. The CDR3 nucleotides are TGTGCCAGCTCACCACCGGGGCCGCGGGGTGAAAAACTGTTTTTT.

This sequence joins TRBV27 and TRBJ1-2, with a possible D match to TRBD1 (6 bases). CDR1 is MNHEY and CDR2 is SMNVEV in the germline V gene (reference sequence). With 6 bases removed from V and 7 bases from J, the gap between germline ends came to 12 bases. CDR3 length equals 12 residues. This CDR3 is CASRGTPGGYTF. The DNA of the CDR3 is TGTGCCAGCAGGGGGACACCAGGTGGCTACACCTTC.

This clone has just one count. The chain joins TRBV27 to TRBJ2-3, with D possibly matching TRBD2 (5 bases). CDR1 is MNHEY and CDR2 is SMNVEV in the germline V gene (reference sequence). The V gene lost 4 bases and the J gene lost 0 bases, with 8 bases spanning the gap. The CDR3 extends over 14 amino acids. The CDR3 DNA is TGTGCCAGCAGTTCAGGACTCAGCACAGATACGCAGTATTTT. Protein: CASSSGLSTDTQYF.

The J gene is TRBJ1-1, the V gene TRBV19, with a tentative D call TRBD1 (5 bases). CDR3 length: 16 residues. V was shortened by 6 bases and J by 5 bases, with 22 bases between the two germline ends. Germline lookup yields CDR1 LNHDA and CDR2 SQIVND (reference sequence). CDR3 amino acids: CASSLDHNQGRTEAFF. CDR3 nucleotide sequence: TGTGCCAGTAGCCTAGACCATAACCAGGGTCGGACTGAAGCTTTCTTT.

The chain combines TRBV2 with TRBJ1-1, with unresolved D. Germline CDR1 reads SNHLY; CDR2 reads FYNNEI. The CDR3 contains 13 residues. V shed 6 bases and J shed 1 base, with 9 bases lying between them. In DNA form, the CDR3 reads TGTGCCAGCAGCCGTTCACCGAACACTGAAGCTTTCTTT. Translated, it gives CASSRSPNTEAFF.

The rearrangement uses TRBV19 and TRBJ1-1, with 7 bases that match TRBD1. Germline V gene sequence: CDR1 LNHDA, CDR2 SQIVND (reference sequence). The CDR3 loop spans 15 amino acids. Trimming at V came to 5 bases and at J to 7 bases, leaving 13 bases not matched to a gene. CDR3 sequence: CASSSWGDSSYEAFF. For the CDR3, the DNA is TGTGCCAGTAGTTCTTGGGGGGACAGTAGCTATGAAGCTTTCTTT.

The gene calls are TRBV7-6 and TRBJ1-2; D is unclear. Germline values: CDR1 SGHVS, CDR2 FNYEAQ. The ends were cut back, 0 bases at V and 4 bases at J, with 9 bases in the middle. This CDR3 comprises 14 residues. The CDR3 reads CASSLAETAYGYTF. The CDR3 DNA is TGTGCCAGCAGCTTAGCTGAGACCGCCTATGGCTACACCTTC.

J is TRBJ1-2 and V is TRBV27; D is possibly TRBD1 (5 bases). The germline gives CDR1 MNHEY, CDR2 SMNVEV (reference sequence). This CDR3 region has 15 residues. V was trimmed by 2 bases and J by 4 bases, leaving 14 bases between them. The CDR3, as DNA: TGTGCCAGCAGTTTAGTATTTGGGACTCCCTATGGCTACACCTTC. This gives the protein CASSLVFGTPYGYTF.

The chain combines TRBV19 with TRBJ1-6; 7 bases agree with TRBD1. The CDR3 covers 17 residues. V gave up 4 bases and J gave up 10 bases; unmatched junction bases: 16. CDR1 and CDR2 from the germline V gene are LNHDA and SQIVND (reference sequence). CDR3 sequence: CASSRGEGGAGKSPLHF. DNA of the CDR3: TGTGCCAGTAGTAGAGGTGAAGGGGGCGCGGGTAAGTCACCCCTCCACTTT.

The chain is built from TRBV28 and TRBJ2-3; no clear D. V dropped 6 bases and J dropped 5 bases, with 12 bases sitting between them. This CDR3 spans 13 amino acids. From germline, CDR1 is MDHEN and CDR2 SYDVKM. The CDR3 region is CASRVGGEDTQYF. As DNA, the CDR3 is TGTGCCAGCAGAGTTGGTGGGGAAGATACGCAGTATTTT.

This clone is a singleton in its sample. This rearrangement joins TRBV19 to TRBJ2-7, with D perhaps matching TRBD2 (6 bases). Germline V gives CDR1 LNHDA, CDR2 SQIVND (reference sequence). V was trimmed by 4 bases and J by 2 bases, leaving 12 bases between them. The length of the CDR3 is 14 residues. The CDR3 region has the DNA TGTGCCAGTAGTACGACTAGTTCGGCCTACGAGCAGTACTTC. Amino acid sequence: CASSTTSSAYEQYF.

The chain has TRBV7-9 and TRBJ2-7, with D tentatively TRBD1 (5 bases). Trimming pared 1 base from V and 1 base from J, leaving 14 bases between. CDR3 size: 16 residues. The germline V gene encodes CDR1 SEHNR and CDR2 FQNEAQ (reference sequence). CDR3 sequence: CASSLGWGGQSYEQYF. In DNA form, the CDR3 reads TGTGCCAGCAGCTTAGGGTGGGGCGGACAATCCTACGAGCAGTACTTC.

The rearrangement uses TRBV3-1 (or the pseudogene TRBV3-2) and TRBJ1-2; tentatively, D is TRBD1 (5 bases). This CDR3 is built from 13 residues. V shed 0 bases and J shed 6 bases, with 8 bases lying between them. CDR1 is LGHDT and CDR2 is YNNKEL in the germline V gene (reference sequence). DNA for the CDR3: TGTGCCAGCAGCCAAGACCAGGGCCATGGCTACACCTTC. It translates to CASSQDQGHGYTF.

The chain couples TRBV18 to TRBJ1-5, with 8 bases identical to TRBD1. CDR1 and CDR2 (germline): KGHSH, LQKENI. The junction had 4 bases not matched to a gene; V was cut back by 5 bases and J by 4 bases. The CDR3 runs to 14 residues. This CDR3 reads CASSGTGANQPQHF. The CDR3 nucleotides are TGTGCCAGCTCAGGGACAGGAGCTAATCAGCCCCAGCATTTT.

This chain connects TRBV5-4 to TRBJ2-7; D not certain. V dropped 1 base and J dropped 2 bases, with 7 bases sitting between them. The germline gives CDR1 SGHNT, CDR2 YYREEE (reference sequence). CDR3 length: 13 residues. The CDR3 DNA sequence: TGTGCCAGCAGCTTGTTTTCAACCTACGAGCAGTACTTC. This encodes CASSLFSTYEQYF.

The chain recombines TRBV7-2 with TRBJ2-7, with D hard to call. The CDR3 contains 15 residues. Germline V gene lookup returns CDR1 SGHTA and CDR2 FQGNSA. The ends were cut back, 5 bases at V and 2 bases at J, with 16 bases in the middle. CDR3 in amino acids: CASSPESIRPYEQYF. CDR3 nucleotide sequence: TGTGCCAGCAGCCCTGAGAGCATCCGTCCCTACGAGCAGTACTTC.

The V and J genes are TRBV2 and TRBJ2-5, with TRBD1 matching 7 bases. CDR1 is SNHLY and CDR2 is FYNNEI in the germline V gene. V lost 5 bases, J lost 1 base, and 10 bases stayed unmatched. This CDR3 has 16 amino acids. The CDR3 loop is CASSPNPGTAQETQYF. In DNA, the CDR3 is TGTGCCAGCAGTCCGAATCCTGGGACAGCCCAAGAGACCCAGTACTTC.

The rearrangement joins TRBV5-6 to TRBJ2-1, with 11 bases aligning to TRBD1. CDR1 and CDR2 from the germline V gene are SGHDT and YYEEEE. J gave up 4 bases and V 6 bases, and 6 bases lay outside the gene matches. The CDR3 runs 15 residues. For the CDR3, the DNA is TGTGCCAGCACCGACGGGACAGGGGGATACAATGAGCAGTTCTTC. Its translation is CASTDGTGGYNEQFF.

The gene calls are TRBV5-8 and TRBJ2-3; D perhaps matches TRBD1 (5 bases). Trimming pared 5 bases from V and 3 bases from J, leaving 16 bases between. CDR3 length: 15 residues. Germline V gene data show CDR1 as SGHTS and CDR2 as YDEGEE. The CDR3 loop is CASSLFGQGTDTQYF. In DNA, the CDR3 is TGTGCCAGCAGTCTTTTCGGGCAGGGTACAGATACGCAGTATTTT.

This clone was recorded once. The chain carries TRBV12-3 or TRBV12-4 and TRBJ2-7, with unresolved D. V lost 3 bases and J 2 bases, leaving 8 bases between the germline ends. The CDR3 totals 13 residues. The CDR3 sequence is CASSLVGTYEQYF. The CDR3 bases are TGTGCCAGCAGTTTGGTAGGGACCTACGAGCAGTACTTC.

The genes are TRBV7-9 and TRBJ2-5, with TRBD1 matching over 7 bases. After removal of 0 bases from V and 3 bases from J, the junction contained 4 bases not matched to a gene. The CDR3 runs 15 residues. Germline V gives CDR1 SEHNR, CDR2 FQNEAQ (reference sequence). This chain's CDR3 is CASSLALGQKETQYF. The DNA of the CDR3 is TGTGCCAGCAGCTTAGCCCTGGGACAGAAAGAGACCCAGTACTTC.